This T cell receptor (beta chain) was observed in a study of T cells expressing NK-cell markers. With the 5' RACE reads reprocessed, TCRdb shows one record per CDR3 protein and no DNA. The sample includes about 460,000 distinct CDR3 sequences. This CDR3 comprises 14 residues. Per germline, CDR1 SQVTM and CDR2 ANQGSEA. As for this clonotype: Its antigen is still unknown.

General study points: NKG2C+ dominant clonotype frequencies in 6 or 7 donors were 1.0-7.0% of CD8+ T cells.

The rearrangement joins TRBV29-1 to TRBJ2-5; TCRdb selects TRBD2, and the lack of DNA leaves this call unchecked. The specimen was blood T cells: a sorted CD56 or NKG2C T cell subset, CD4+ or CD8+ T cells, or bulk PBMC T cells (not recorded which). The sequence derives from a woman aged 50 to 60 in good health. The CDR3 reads CSATTSGSGETQYF.